This T cell receptor beta chain was obtained from a study of identical twins. MiXCR, run by TCRdb on the 5' RACE reads, gives a single entry per CDR3 protein. There are 500,000 to 650,000 distinct CDR3 sequences in the sample; about 7.6% occur only once, and 1.5% to 2% lies in the top ten. In its sample, this clonotype was seen many times. Its target is unknown. Study-wide points: Shared out-of-frame alpha sequences (those common to twins) showed excess low generation probability. Cord blood beta clonotypes present at high abundance carried fewer insertions; no such pattern appeared in memory repertoires.

The CDR3 totals 14 residues. CDR1 and CDR2 (germline): SNHLY, FYNNEI. V lost 5 bases and J lost 5; bases outside the gene matches: 6. In addition, the sample was reused for a study of yellow fever vaccine responses in identical twins.

J is TRBJ2-3 and V is TRBV2; 8 bases agree with TRBD2. The sample taken for sequencing was PBMCs. The receptor's source is a young woman in good health. The CDR3 DNA is TGTGCCAGCAGTCCCGGCGGGGGGAGAGATACGCAGTATTTT. This gives the protein CASSPGGGRDTQYF. The full variable domain, its missing parts supplied by reference TRBV2 and TRBJ2-3, is EPEVTQTPSHQVTQMGQEVILRCVPISNHLYFYWYRQILGQKVEFLVSFYNNEISEKSEIFDDQFSVERPDGSNFTLKIRSTKLEDSAMYFCASSPGGGRDTQYFGPGTRLTVL.